What follows are 9 T cell receptor beta chains derived from one specimen sequenced in a study of early T cells in non-severe SARS-CoV-2 infection. TCRdb re-called the 5' RACE reads through MiXCR, storing one row per CDR3 protein. The sample yields some 56,000 distinct CDR3 sequences, approximately 16% seen once. This specimen was whole blood, taken at baseline. These receptors all stem from an adult who was a healthcare worker with PCR-confirmed SARS-CoV-2 infection or an uninfected control (not recorded which).

This clonotype has only a few counts. The rearrangement joins TRBV15 to TRBJ1-1; D remains ambiguous. V shed 1 base and J shed 5 bases, with 8 bases lying between them. The CDR3 extends over 13 amino acids. The V gene's germline CDR1 is LNHNV and CDR2 YYDKDF (reference sequence). CDR3 DNA sequence: TGTGCCACCAGCAGAGCGGACGGGACTGAAGCTTTCTTT. It yields the protein CATSRADGTEAFF.

The chain joins TRBV14 to TRBJ2-4, with a tentative D call TRBD1 (5 bases). Between the trimmed V and J ends, which lost 0 bases and 0 bases, there was a span of 18 bases. Germline CDR1 is SGHDN and CDR2 is FVKESK. This CDR3 has 19 residues. CDR3 DNA sequence: TGTGCCAGCAGCCAAGATTGGAAGAGACAGCCGATAGCCAAAAACATTCAGTACTTC. Residues: CASSQDWKRQPIAKNIQYF.

The CDR3 region is CAWSQSRRSSYNSPLHF. As DNA, the CDR3 is TGTGCCTGGAGTCAATCCCGACGTAGCTCCTATAATTCACCCCTCCACTTT. V and J are TRBV30 and TRBJ1-6; no clear D gene. Trimming cost V 2 bases and J 0 bases, with 14 bases left between them. The CDR3 is 17 amino acids. Per germline, CDR1 GTSNPN and CDR2 SVGIG (reference sequence).

Many counts were recorded for this clonotype. The CDR3 protein is CSARDLLAGATDTQYF. CDR3 coding DNA: TGCAGTGCTAGAGACCTCCTAGCGGGGGCCACAGATACGCAGTATTTT. V is TRBV20-1 and J is TRBJ2-3, with 10 bases fitting TRBD2. Unmatched junction bases numbered 5, after V lost 0 bases and J lost 2 bases. CDR1 DFQATT and CDR2 SNEGSKA come from the germline V gene (reference sequence). CDR3 length: 16 amino acids.

The chain joins TRBV28 to TRBJ2-1; the match to TRBD1 covers 9 bases. The trim removed 5 bases at V and 6 bases at J, leaving 5 bases unmatched. Germline V gene lookup returns CDR1 MDHEN and CDR2 SYDVKM. The CDR3 has 14 residues. CDR3 in amino acids: CASSPRTGANEQFF. In DNA form, the CDR3 reads TGTGCCAGCAGTCCTCGGACAGGGGCCAATGAGCAGTTCTTC.

This clonotype has just a few counts. J is TRBJ2-3 and V is TRBV11-2; 9 nucleotides match TRBD1. CDR3 size: 16 residues. CDR1 SGHAT and CDR2 FQNNGV come from the germline V gene. V dropped 1 base and J dropped 2; count of bases not matched to a gene: 4. The DNA for the CDR3 is TGTGCCAGCAGCTTAGTCGGGACAGGGCCCACAGATACGCAGTATTTT. It encodes CASSLVGTGPTDTQYF.

This clonotype was recorded a few times. This chain connects TRBV3-1 to TRBJ2-1; D gene ambiguous. The germline V and J ends were trimmed by 0 bases and 0 bases, with 6 bases remaining between them. Germline V gene data show CDR1 as LGHDT and CDR2 as YNNKEL (reference sequence). The length of the CDR3 is 15 residues. The CDR3 sequence: CASSQDGSSYNEQFF. The CDR3 bases are TGTGCCAGCAGCCAAGATGGTAGCTCCTACAATGAGCAGTTCTTC.

The rearrangement links TRBV4-1 to TRBJ2-2; the match to TRBD2 covers 8 bases. Germline lookup yields CDR1 MGHRA and CDR2 YSYEKL. The CDR3 is made up of 17 amino acids. Unmatched junction bases numbered 6, after V lost 1 base and J lost 2 bases. CDR3 nucleotides: TGCGCCAGCAGCCAAGTAGCGGTAGCGGGAAACACCGGGGAGCTGTTTTTT. Amino acids: CASSQVAVAGNTGELFF.

This clonotype occurred a few times. This rearrangement joins TRBV7-6 to TRBJ2-1, with 7 bases that match TRBD2. Germline assignment: CDR1 SGHVS and CDR2 FNYEAQ. After removal of 8 bases from V and 5 bases from J, the junction contained 12 bases not matched to a gene. The CDR3 length is 15 residues. The CDR3 is CASVMAGEGDNEQFF. In nucleotides, the CDR3 is TGTGCCAGCGTAATGGCGGGAGAAGGGGACAATGAGCAGTTCTTC.